This TCR beta chain was sequenced during a study of cytomegalovirus exposure and HLA in healthy donors. Background on the study: Genotyping showed 81% of fewer than 500 donors falling in the Caucasian-associated ancestry cluster.

In the PCR, 60 Vbeta and 13 Jbeta primers were used. TCRdb keeps only in-frame clones here, not all; method: immunoSEQ multiplex PCR. The repertoire holds 120,000 or so clones, with over 60% as singletons. A remark on this clone: Its matching antigen is unknown.

V gave up 0 bases and J gave up 2 bases; unmatched junction bases: 6. Germline CDR1 and CDR2: MDHEN and SYDVKM. The CDR3 has 17 residues. Overall study results and limits: Most TCRs appeared rarely, but some public TCRs recurred in many donors.

This sequence originates from a young man in good health and CMV-seronegative. This chain links TRBV28 with TRBJ2-2, with 7 bases fitting TRBD2. The sequencing input was PBMCs. The CDR3 DNA sequence: TGTGCCAGCAGTTTATGGCTTGGGGGGGAAAACACCGGGGAGCTGTTTTTT. This codes for CASSLWLGGENTGELFF.